Presented here are 32 T cell receptor beta chains from one specimen sequenced in a study of blood T cell repertoires in COVID-19. Using immunoSEQ multiplex PCR, the repertoire was profiled, and TCRdb retains in-frame clones only, with some absent. The table shows about 190,000 clones, with 80% to 85% occurring only once. The source material was peripheral blood. These receptors were collected from a woman in her 40s with acute or convalescent COVID-19.

The chain carries TRBV3-1 (or the pseudogene TRBV3-2) and TRBJ2-7; 10 bases line up with TRBD2. Germline V gives CDR1 LGHDT, CDR2 YNNKEL (reference sequence). The CDR3 is 15 residues long. With 0 bases clipped from V and 4 bases from J, the junction kept 3 bases outside the gene matches. CDR3 DNA: TGTGCCAGCAGCCAAGAAGCGGGGGGGATGTACGAGCAGTACTTC. Its translation is CASSQEAGGMYEQYF.

The V and J genes are TRBV11-2 and TRBJ2-2, with D tentatively TRBD1 (5 bases). This CDR3 is 17 amino acids long. V lost 0 bases, J lost 0 bases, and 11 bases lay in between. Germline CDR1 SGHAT, CDR2 FQNNGV. DNA for the CDR3: TGTGCCAGCAGCTTAGATGGGATAGGGGCGAACACCGGGGAGCTGTTTTTT. Translating gives CASSLDGIGANTGELFF.

The V and J genes are TRBV10-3 and TRBJ2-3, with D perhaps TRBD2 (6 bases). The CDR3 has 12 residues. The germline V and J ends were trimmed by 5 bases and 6 bases, with 9 bases remaining between them. Germline values: CDR1 ENHRY, CDR2 SYGVKD. The CDR3 loop reads CAISPGGDTQYF. CDR3 nucleotides: TGTGCCATCAGTCCTGGGGGGGATACGCAGTATTTT.

The CDR3: CASSAPRGLAREETQYF. Written as DNA, the CDR3 is TGTGCCAGCAGCGCCCCCCGTGGCCTGGCCCGGGAAGAGACCCAGTACTTC. V and J are TRBV6-4 and TRBJ2-5; D is unclear. The V end was cut by 6 bases, the J end by 3 bases, with 23 bases between. This CDR3 region has 17 residues. CDR1 MRHNA and CDR2 SNTAGT come from the germline V gene.

This clone was found a few times. The gene calls are TRBV30 and TRBJ2-7, with a possible D match to TRBD2 (6 bases). Germline V CDR1 and CDR2: GTSNPN, SVGIG (reference sequence). Trimming pared 5 bases from V and 5 bases from J, leaving 13 bases between. The CDR3 sequence is 12 residues long. The CDR3: CAWHRGGNEQYF. CDR3 bases: TGTGCCTGGCACCGAGGAGGGAACGAGCAGTACTTC.

This chain connects TRBV6-5 to TRBJ1-5, with 7 bases matching TRBD1. This CDR3 has 15 amino acids. Germline V gene sequence: CDR1 MNHEY, CDR2 SVGAGI. V lost 8 bases and J lost 1; bases outside the gene matches: 8. Here the CDR3 DNA reads TGTGCCAGCGGCAGGACAGGTGGAAGCAATCAGCCCCAGCATTTT. This gives the protein CASGRTGGSNQPQHF.

The rearrangement uses TRBV4-1 and TRBJ1-1; D might be TRBD1 (5 bases). Germline-derived CDR1 and CDR2 are MGHRA and YSYEKL. This CDR3 comprises 19 residues. Trimming took off 2 bases at V and 5 bases at J, with 27 bases between the two ends. CDR3 bases: TGCGCCAGCAGCCAAAGCCCCTTCAGGTATATAGGGACTCGAACTGAAGCTTTCTTT. This sequence encodes CASSQSPFRYIGTRTEAFF.

V and J are TRBV7-2 and TRBJ2-3; TRBD2 agrees at 9 bases. The CDR3 consists of 16 residues. Trimming removed 2 bases from V and 2 bases from J; junction bases left unmatched: 5. The germline gives CDR1 SGHTA, CDR2 FQGNSA. CDR3: CASSLRLAGDTDTQYF. CDR3 in DNA: TGTGCCAGCAGCTTAAGGTTAGCGGGAGACACAGATACGCAGTATTTT. Full variable domain (outside the CDR3, taken from reference TRBV7-2 and TRBJ2-3): GAGVSQSPSNKVTEKGKDVELRCDPISGHTALYWYRQSLGQGLEFLIYFQGNSAPDKSGLPSDRFSAERTGGSVSTLTIQRTQQEDSAVYLCASSLRLAGDTDTQYFGPGTRLTVL.

V usage is TRBV12-5 and J usage is TRBJ2-1; TRBD2 might be the D (5 bases). Germline CDR1 LGHNT, CDR2 FRNRAP. The CDR3 loop spans 13 amino acids. Between the trimmed V and J ends, which lost 3 bases and 6 bases, there was a span of 9 bases. The CDR3 nucleotides read TGTGCTAGTGGTTTCATCGGAGGCAATGAGCAGTTCTTC. Translation gives CASGFIGGNEQFF.

The chain employs TRBV5-4 and TRBJ1-1, with TRBD1 as a possible D gene (5 bases). This CDR3 spans 12 amino acids. The V end was cut by 4 bases, the J end by 5 bases, with 9 bases between. The V gene's germline CDR1 is SGHNT and CDR2 YYREEE (reference sequence). The CDR3 reads CASSQGQTEAFF. CDR3 nucleotides: TGTGCCAGCAGCCAGGGTCAGACTGAAGCTTTCTTT. The full variable domain, with the rest looked up from reference TRBV5-4 and TRBJ1-1, is ETGVTQSPTHLIKTRGQQVTLRCSSQSGHNTVSWYQQALGQGPQFIFQYYREEENGRGNFPPRFSGLQFPNYSSELNVNALELDDSALYLCASSQGQTEAFFGQGTRLTVV.

The chain employs TRBV20-1 and TRBJ2-1; D perhaps matches TRBD2 (6 bases). Trimming took off 5 bases at V and 8 bases at J, with 10 bases between the two ends. CDR1 DFQATT and CDR2 SNEGSKA come from the germline V gene (reference sequence). The CDR3 runs to 11 residues. CDR3 in DNA: TGCAGTGCTTCGACGGGGGATGAGCAGTTCTTC. This translates into CSASTGDEQFF.

The V gene is TRBV6-5, the J gene TRBJ1-2; 12 nucleotides agree with TRBD1. The CDR3 runs 16 residues. The germline gives CDR1 MNHEY, CDR2 SVGAGI. J gave up 6 bases and V 0 bases, and 5 bases lay outside the gene matches. The CDR3 DNA sequence: TGTGCCAGCAGTTACTCAGCAGGGACAGGGGGCGATGGCTACACCTTC. The encoded protein is CASSYSAGTGGDGYTF.

The V gene is TRBV27, the J gene TRBJ1-1; D not certain. Germline assignment: CDR1 MNHEY and CDR2 SMNVEV (reference sequence). The CDR3 totals 17 residues. Trimming stripped 3 bases from V and 8 bases from J, with 25 bases between. The CDR3 sequence is CASSFSMRGTRKKEAFF. CDR3 nucleotides: TGTGCCAGCAGTTTTAGCATGAGAGGTACCCGAAAAAAGGAAGCTTTCTTT.

The chain employs TRBV7-3 and TRBJ1-2, with D possibly matching TRBD1 (5 bases). Trimming stripped 0 bases from V and 3 bases from J, with 20 bases between. Per the germline V gene, CDR1 is SGHTA and CDR2 is FQGTGA. The CDR3 is made up of 18 amino acids. CDR3 protein: CASSLTGGGPGFDYGYTF. DNA for the CDR3: TGTGCCAGCAGCTTAACCGGCGGGGGTCCGGGGTTTGACTATGGCTACACCTTC.

This clone was counted only a few times. V is TRBV18 and J is TRBJ1-2; D unclear. CDR1 KGHSH and CDR2 LQKENI come from the germline V gene. This CDR3 contains 13 residues. V was pared by 5 bases and J by 3 bases, with 10 bases between. The CDR3 sequence: CASSVTDDYGYTF. The CDR3 coding sequence is TGTGCCAGCTCAGTAACAGACGACTATGGCTACACCTTC.

This chain uses TRBV30 with TRBJ1-1; TRBD1 agrees at 8 bases. The V and J ends lost 4 bases and 11 bases, in that order; junction bases with no gene match: 12. The CDR3 contains 13 residues. Germline CDR1 is GTSNPN and CDR2 is SVGIG (reference sequence). The DNA of the CDR3 is TGTGCCTGGACCCGGGACAGGCCTCAAAGGGCTTTCTTT. This sequence encodes CAWTRDRPQRAFF. Supplemented by reference TRBV30 and TRBJ1-1, the full variable domain reads SQTIHQWPATLVQPVGSPLSLECTVEGTSNPNLYWYRQAAGRGLQLLFYSVGIGQISSEVPQNLSASRPQDRQFILSSKKLLLSDSGFYLCAWTRDRPQRAFFGQGTRLTVV.

In its sample, this clone was seen once. The chain joins TRBV28 to TRBJ2-2; 11 nucleotides agree with TRBD1. The germline gives CDR1 MDHEN, CDR2 SYDVKM. CDR3 length: 15 amino acids. J was trimmed by 7 bases and V by 2 bases; bases with no gene match: 3. The CDR3 coding sequence is TGTGCCAGCAGTTTAGGGGACAGGGGGTTCGGGGAGCTGTTTTTT. Its protein product is CASSLGDRGFGELFF.

The chain joins TRBV18 to TRBJ1-1, with 7 bases matching TRBD1. There are 15 residues in the CDR3. The germline V gene encodes CDR1 KGHSH and CDR2 LQKENI. V shed 3 bases, J shed 1 base, and the junction held 5 bases outside the gene matches. CDR3 amino acids: CASSPVTGTNTEAFF. CDR3 DNA: TGTGCCAGCTCACCCGTGACAGGGACGAACACTGAAGCTTTCTTT.

This clone was recorded once. The chain carries TRBV28 and TRBJ1-2; weak D call: TRBD1 (5 bases). Germline V lookup: CDR1 MDHEN, CDR2 SYDVKM. CDR3 length: 14 amino acids. The V end lost 5 bases, the J end lost 8 bases, and 18 bases lay between the germline ends. The CDR3, as DNA: TGTGCCAGCAGTCCTTCGGGGGGAGTTGGAGGCTACACCTTC. Its translation is CASSPSGGVGGYTF.

The chain carries TRBV5-6 and TRBJ2-7, with TRBD1 matching 7 bases. Germline lookup yields CDR1 SGHDT and CDR2 YYEEEE. This CDR3 contains 15 residues. The ends lost 3 bases at V and 3 bases at J; junction bases unmatched: 9. The CDR3 bases are TGTGCCAGCAGCTGGCCTGAACAGGGGCACTACGAGCAGTACTTC. This sequence encodes CASSWPEQGHYEQYF.

This clone has a handful of counts. The chain carries TRBV28 and TRBJ2-2; TRBD2 matches at 9 bases. The V gene end was trimmed by 3 bases and the J gene end by 4 bases; junction bases not matched to a gene: 6. The CDR3 extends over 16 amino acids. Looked up from germline, CDR1 is MDHEN and CDR2 is SYDVKM. The CDR3 sequence is CASSLASGTITGELFF. CDR3 in DNA: TGTGCCAGCAGTTTGGCTAGCGGGACGATCACCGGGGAGCTGTTTTTT.

The gene calls are TRBV27 and TRBJ2-1; TRBD1 is a possible D gene (5 bases). There are 14 residues in the CDR3. The germline V gene encodes CDR1 MNHEY and CDR2 SMNVEV (reference sequence). V was trimmed by 4 bases and J by 4 bases, leaving 11 bases between them. For the CDR3, the DNA is TGTGCCAGCAGTTCGTTGGACACTTACAATGAGCAGTTCTTC. It yields the protein CASSSLDTYNEQFF.

This chain links TRBV5-1 with TRBJ2-5; 8 bases are shared with TRBD1. Germline CDR1 SGHRS, CDR2 YFSETQ. The CDR3 has 15 amino acids. V trimming: 4 bases; J trimming: 2 bases; junction bases outside the gene matches: 7. This chain's CDR3 is CASSLRTGRQETQYF. In DNA, the CDR3 is TGCGCCAGCAGCCTTAGGACAGGGAGGCAAGAGACCCAGTACTTC.

V is TRBV27 and J is TRBJ1-1; 7 bases line up with TRBD1. CDR1 is MNHEY, CDR2 SMNVEV, per germline (reference sequence). V lost 5 bases to trimming and J lost 3 bases; unmatched junction nucleotides: 6. The CDR3 sequence is 14 residues long. In nucleotides, the CDR3 is TGTGCCAGCAGTAGACAGGGTTTCGACACTGAAGCTTTCTTT. It yields the protein CASSRQGFDTEAFF.

CDR3 nucleotides: TGTGCCAGCCAGGGAGGCCTTAGCAATCAGCCCCAGCATTTT. The encoded protein is CASQGGLSNQPQHF. The chain is built from TRBV28 and TRBJ1-5, with D possibly TRBD1 on 5 matching bases. V was shortened by 8 bases and J by 0 bases, with 11 bases between the two germline ends. CDR1 and CDR2 (germline): MDHEN, SYDVKM. The CDR3 totals 14 residues.

The chain carries TRBV19 and TRBJ1-1; TRBD1 is a possible D gene (6 bases). CDR1 LNHDA and CDR2 SQIVND come from the germline V gene (reference sequence). V was pared by 1 base and J by 2 bases, with 8 bases between. The CDR3 has 14 amino acids. The CDR3 loop is CASSIGTANTEAFF. CDR3 nucleotide sequence: TGTGCCAGTAGTATAGGGACAGCAAACACTGAAGCTTTCTTT.

This chain uses TRBV27 with TRBJ1-5; D gene unclear. With 6 bases removed from V and 0 bases from J, the gap between germline ends came to 9 bases. CDR1 and CDR2 (germline): MNHEY, SMNVEV (reference sequence). The CDR3 contains 14 residues. The CDR3 region has the DNA TGTGCCAGCAGGCGGGGTTATAGCAATCAGCCCCAGCATTTT. It is translated as CASRRGYSNQPQHF.

V and J are TRBV30 and TRBJ2-5, with D possibly matching TRBD2 (6 bases). The CDR3 extends over 11 amino acids. In germline, CDR1 is GTSNPN, CDR2 SVGIG (reference sequence). Trimming cost V 4 bases and J 7 bases, with 10 bases left between them. The CDR3 spells CAWTVGGTQYF. The CDR3 DNA reads TGTGCCTGGACTGTGGGGGGGACCCAGTACTTC.

This chain joins TRBV19 and TRBJ2-1; tentative D call: TRBD2 (6 bases). V dropped 3 bases and J dropped 6 bases, with 12 bases sitting between them. The CDR3 spans 14 residues. Germline V gene lookup returns CDR1 LNHDA and CDR2 SQIVND (reference sequence). CDR3 in amino acids: CASSIMGTRNEQFF. Written as DNA, the CDR3 is TGTGCCAGTAGTATTATGGGGACTCGCAATGAGCAGTTCTTC.

The V gene is TRBV2, the J gene TRBJ1-5; tentative D call: TRBD1 (6 bases). The CDR3 loop spans 15 amino acids. Trimming stripped 4 bases from V and 2 bases from J, with 12 bases between. Germline assignment: CDR1 SNHLY and CDR2 FYNNEI. The CDR3 is CASSAPAGGNQPQHF. The CDR3 DNA reads as TGTGCCAGCAGTGCCCCGGCAGGGGGCAATCAGCCCCAGCATTTT.

V is TRBV3-1 (or the pseudogene TRBV3-2) and J is TRBJ1-5; D is possibly TRBD1 (6 bases). CDR3 length: 18 residues. The ends were cut back, 2 bases at V and 2 bases at J, with 19 bases in the middle. The V gene's germline CDR1 is LGHDT and CDR2 YNNKEL (reference sequence). In DNA form, the CDR3 reads TGTGCCAGCAGCCAAAGCCCGAGAAGGGGGAGAGGCAATCAGCCCCAGCATTTT. Protein sequence: CASSQSPRRGRGNQPQHF.

The CDR3 DNA follows: TGTGCCAGTAGTTTTGTTATTAGCAATCAGCCCCAGCATTTT. This codes for CASSFVISNQPQHF. V usage is TRBV19 and J usage is TRBJ1-5, with D uncertain. With 5 bases removed from V and 0 bases from J, the gap between germline ends came to 8 bases. Germline CDR1 and CDR2: LNHDA and SQIVND (reference sequence). The length of the CDR3 is 14 residues. The full variable domain, its missing parts supplied by reference TRBV19 and TRBJ1-5, is DGGITQSPKYLFRKEGQNVTLSCEQNLNHDAMYWYRQDPGQGLRLIYYSQIVNDFQKGDIAEGYSVSREKKESFPLTVTSAQKNPTAFYLCASSFVISNQPQHFGDGTRLSIL.